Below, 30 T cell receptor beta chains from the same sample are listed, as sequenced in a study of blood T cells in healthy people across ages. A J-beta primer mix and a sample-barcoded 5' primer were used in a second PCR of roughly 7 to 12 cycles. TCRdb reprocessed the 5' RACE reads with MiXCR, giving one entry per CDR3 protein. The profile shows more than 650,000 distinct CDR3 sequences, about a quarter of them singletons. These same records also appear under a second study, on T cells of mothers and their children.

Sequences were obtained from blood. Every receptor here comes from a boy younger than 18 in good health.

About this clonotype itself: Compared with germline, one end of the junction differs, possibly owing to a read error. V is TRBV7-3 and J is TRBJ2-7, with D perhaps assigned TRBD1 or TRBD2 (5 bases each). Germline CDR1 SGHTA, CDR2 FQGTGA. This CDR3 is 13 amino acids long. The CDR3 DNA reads TGTGCCAGCAGTTTGGGCAGGGAGAACGAGCAATACTTC. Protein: CASSLGRENEQYF.

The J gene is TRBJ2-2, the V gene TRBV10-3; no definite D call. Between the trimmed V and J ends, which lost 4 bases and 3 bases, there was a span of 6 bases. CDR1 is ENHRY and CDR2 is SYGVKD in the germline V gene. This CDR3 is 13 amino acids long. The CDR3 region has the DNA TGTGCCATCAGTGCTTCGGACACCGGGGAGCTGTTTTTT. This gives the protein CAISASDTGELFF.

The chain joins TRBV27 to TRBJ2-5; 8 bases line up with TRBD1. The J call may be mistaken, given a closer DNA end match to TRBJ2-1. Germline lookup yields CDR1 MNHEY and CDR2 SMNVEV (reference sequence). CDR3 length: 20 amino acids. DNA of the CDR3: TGTGCCAGCAGTTCACTTATAGCTCATGCAGGGCGGAGACGGACAGGGGAGCAGTTCTTC. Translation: CASSSLIAHAGRRRTGEQFF.

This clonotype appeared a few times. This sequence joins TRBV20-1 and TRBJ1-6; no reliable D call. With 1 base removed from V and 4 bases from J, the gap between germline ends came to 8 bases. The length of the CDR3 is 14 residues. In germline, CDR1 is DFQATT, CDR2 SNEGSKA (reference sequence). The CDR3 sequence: CSARVEGYNSPLHF. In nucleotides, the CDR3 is TGCAGTGCTAGAGTCGAGGGATATAATTCACCCCTCCACTTT.

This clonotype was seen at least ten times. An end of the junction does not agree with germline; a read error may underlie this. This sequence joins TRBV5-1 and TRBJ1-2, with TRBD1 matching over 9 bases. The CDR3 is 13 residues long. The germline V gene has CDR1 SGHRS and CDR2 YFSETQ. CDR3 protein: CASSLRQGDGYTF. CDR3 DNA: TGTGCCAGCAGCTTACGACAGGGGGATGGCTACACCTTC. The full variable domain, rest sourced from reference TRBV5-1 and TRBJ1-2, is KAGVTQTPRYLIKTRGQQVTLSCSPISGHRSVSWYQQTPGQGLQFLFEYFSETQRNKGNFPGRFSGRQFSNSRSEMNVSTLELGDSALYLCASSLRQGDGYTFGSGTRLTVV.

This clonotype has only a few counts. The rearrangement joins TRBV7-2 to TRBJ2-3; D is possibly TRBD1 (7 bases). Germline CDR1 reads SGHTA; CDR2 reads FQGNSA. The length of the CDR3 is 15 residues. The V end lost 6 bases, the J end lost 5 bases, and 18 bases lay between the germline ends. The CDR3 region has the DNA TGTGCCAGCAGTCCCAGGGGGGTCAGGGTAGATACGCAGTATTTT. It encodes CASSPRGVRVDTQYF. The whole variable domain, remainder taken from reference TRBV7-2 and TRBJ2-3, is GAGVSQSPSNKVTEKGKDVELRCDPISGHTALYWYRQSLGQGLEFLIYFQGNSAPDKSGLPSDRFSAERTGGSVSTLTIQRTQQEDSAVYLCASSPRGVRVDTQYFGPGTRLTVL.

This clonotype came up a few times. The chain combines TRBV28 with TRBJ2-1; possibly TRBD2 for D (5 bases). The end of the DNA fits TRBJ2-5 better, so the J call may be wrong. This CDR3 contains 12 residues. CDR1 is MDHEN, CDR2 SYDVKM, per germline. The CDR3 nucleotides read TGTGCCAGCAGTTTCCCTGGGAGAGACCAGTACTTC. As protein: CASSFPGRDQYF.

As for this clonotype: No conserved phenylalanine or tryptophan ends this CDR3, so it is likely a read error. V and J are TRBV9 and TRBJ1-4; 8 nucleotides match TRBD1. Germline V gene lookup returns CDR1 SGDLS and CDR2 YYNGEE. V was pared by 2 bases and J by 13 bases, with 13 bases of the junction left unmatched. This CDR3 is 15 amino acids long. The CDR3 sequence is CASSVTDREDEGLFC. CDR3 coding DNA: TGTGCCAGCAGCGTTACGGACAGGGAAGATGAGGGACTGTTTTGT.

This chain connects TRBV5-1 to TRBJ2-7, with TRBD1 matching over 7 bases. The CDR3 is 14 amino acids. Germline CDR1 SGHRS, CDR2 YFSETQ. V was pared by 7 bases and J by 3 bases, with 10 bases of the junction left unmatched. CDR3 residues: CASATGAGHYEQYF. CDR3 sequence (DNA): TGCGCCAGCGCAACAGGGGCGGGTCACTACGAGCAGTACTTC.

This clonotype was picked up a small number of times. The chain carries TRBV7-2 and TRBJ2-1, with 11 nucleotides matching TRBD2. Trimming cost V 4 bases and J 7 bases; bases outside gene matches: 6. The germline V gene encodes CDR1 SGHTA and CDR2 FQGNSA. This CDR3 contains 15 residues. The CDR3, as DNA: TGTGCCAGCAGCTCCCAGCTAGCGGGGGGAAATGAGCAGTTCTTC. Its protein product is CASSSQLAGGNEQFF. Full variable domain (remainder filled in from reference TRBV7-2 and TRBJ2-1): GAGVSQSPSNKVTEKGKDVELRCDPISGHTALYWYRQSLGQGLEFLIYFQGNSAPDKSGLPSDRFSAERTGGSVSTLTIQRTQQEDSAVYLCASSSQLAGGNEQFFGPGTRLTVL.

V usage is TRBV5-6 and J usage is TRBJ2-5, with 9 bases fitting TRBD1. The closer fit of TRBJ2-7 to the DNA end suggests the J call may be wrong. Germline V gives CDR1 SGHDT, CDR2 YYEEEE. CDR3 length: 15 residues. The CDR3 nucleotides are TGTGCCAGCAGCGGACAGGGGAGAGGGATAGGCGAGCAGTACTTC. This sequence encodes CASSGQGRGIGEQYF.

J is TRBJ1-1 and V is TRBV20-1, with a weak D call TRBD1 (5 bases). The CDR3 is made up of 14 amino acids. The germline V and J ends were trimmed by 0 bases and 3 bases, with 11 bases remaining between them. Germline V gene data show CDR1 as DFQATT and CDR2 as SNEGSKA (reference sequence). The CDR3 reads CSARDPGTDTEAFF. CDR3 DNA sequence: TGCAGTGCTAGAGATCCGGGGACTGACACTGAAGCTTTCTTT.

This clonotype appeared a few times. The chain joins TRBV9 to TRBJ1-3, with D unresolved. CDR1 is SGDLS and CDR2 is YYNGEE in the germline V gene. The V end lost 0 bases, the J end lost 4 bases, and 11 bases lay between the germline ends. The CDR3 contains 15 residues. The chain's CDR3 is CASSVEGRQGNTIYF. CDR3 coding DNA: TGTGCCAGCAGCGTAGAAGGGAGGCAGGGAAACACCATATATTTT.

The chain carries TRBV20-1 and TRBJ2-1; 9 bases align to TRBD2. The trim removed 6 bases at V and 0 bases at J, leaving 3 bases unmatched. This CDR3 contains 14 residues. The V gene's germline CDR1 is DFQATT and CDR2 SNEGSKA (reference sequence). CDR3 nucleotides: TGCAGTGCGGATAGCGGGGGCTCCTACAATGAGCAGTTCTTC. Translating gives CSADSGGSYNEQFF.

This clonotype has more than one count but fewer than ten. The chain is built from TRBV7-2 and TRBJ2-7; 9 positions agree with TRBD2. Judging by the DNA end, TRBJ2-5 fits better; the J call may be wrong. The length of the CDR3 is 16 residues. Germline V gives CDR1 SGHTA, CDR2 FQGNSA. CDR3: CASSLAGSGGRKTQYF. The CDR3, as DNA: TGTGCCAGCAGCTTAGCGGGTAGCGGGGGCCGGAAGACCCAGTACTTC.

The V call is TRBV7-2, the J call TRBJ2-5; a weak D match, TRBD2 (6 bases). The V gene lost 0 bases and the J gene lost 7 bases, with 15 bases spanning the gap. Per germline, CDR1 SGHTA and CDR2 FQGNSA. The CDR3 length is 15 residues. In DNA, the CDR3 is TGTGCCAGCAGCTTAGCCGTGGGGACTTGGGGGACCCAGTACTTC. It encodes CASSLAVGTWGTQYF.

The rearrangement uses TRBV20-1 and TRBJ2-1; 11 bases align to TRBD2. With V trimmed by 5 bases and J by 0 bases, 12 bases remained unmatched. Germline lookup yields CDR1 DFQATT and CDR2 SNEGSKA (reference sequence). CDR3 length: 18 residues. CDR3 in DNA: TGCAGTGCTCCGGCACTAGCGGGGGCCCTGAGCTCCTACAATGAGCAGTTCTTC. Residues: CSAPALAGALSSYNEQFF.

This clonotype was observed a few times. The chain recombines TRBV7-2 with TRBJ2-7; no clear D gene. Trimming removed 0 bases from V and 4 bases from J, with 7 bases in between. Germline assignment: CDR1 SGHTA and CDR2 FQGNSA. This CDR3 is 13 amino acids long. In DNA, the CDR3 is TGTGCCAGCAGCTTAGCAGGAAGGTACGAGCAGTACTTC. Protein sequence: CASSLAGRYEQYF.

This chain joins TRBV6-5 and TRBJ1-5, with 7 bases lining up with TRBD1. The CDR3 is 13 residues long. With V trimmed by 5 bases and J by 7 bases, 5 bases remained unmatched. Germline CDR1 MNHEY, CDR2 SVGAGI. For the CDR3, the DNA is TGTGCCAGCAGTAGACAGGGTAGGCAGCCCCAGCATTTT. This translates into CASSRQGRQPQHF.

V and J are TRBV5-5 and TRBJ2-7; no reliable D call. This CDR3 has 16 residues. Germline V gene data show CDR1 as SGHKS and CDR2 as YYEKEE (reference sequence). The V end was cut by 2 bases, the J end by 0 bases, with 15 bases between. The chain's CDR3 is CASSFPRRKNSYEQYF. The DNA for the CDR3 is TGTGCCAGCAGCTTCCCAAGACGGAAGAACTCCTACGAGCAGTACTTC.

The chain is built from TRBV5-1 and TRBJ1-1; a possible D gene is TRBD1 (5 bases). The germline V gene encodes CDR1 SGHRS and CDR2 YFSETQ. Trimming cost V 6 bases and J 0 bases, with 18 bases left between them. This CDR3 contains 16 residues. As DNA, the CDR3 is TGCGCCAGCATGGCGGAGAAGGGGATTTTGAACACTGAAGCTTTCTTT. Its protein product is CASMAEKGILNTEAFF.

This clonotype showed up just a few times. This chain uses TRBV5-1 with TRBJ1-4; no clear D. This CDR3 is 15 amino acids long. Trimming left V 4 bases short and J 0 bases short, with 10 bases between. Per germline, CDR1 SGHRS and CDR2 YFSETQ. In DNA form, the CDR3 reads TGCGCCAGCAGCCCCCATGGTGCAACTAATGAAAAACTGTTTTTT. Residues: CASSPHGATNEKLFF.

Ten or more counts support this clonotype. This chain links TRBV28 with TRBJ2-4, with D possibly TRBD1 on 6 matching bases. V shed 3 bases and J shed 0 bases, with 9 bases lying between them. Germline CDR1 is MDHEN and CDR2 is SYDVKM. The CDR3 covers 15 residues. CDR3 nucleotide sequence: TGTGCCAGCAGTTTTGGGGGCTCAGCCAAAAACATTCAGTACTTC. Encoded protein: CASSFGGSAKNIQYF.

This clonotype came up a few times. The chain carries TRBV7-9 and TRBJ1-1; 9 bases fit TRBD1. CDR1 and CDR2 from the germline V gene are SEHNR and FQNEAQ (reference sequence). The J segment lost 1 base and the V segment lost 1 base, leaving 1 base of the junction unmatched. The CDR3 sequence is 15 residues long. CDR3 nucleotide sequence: TGTGCCAGCAGCTTAGGGGACAGGGCGAACACTGAAGCTTTCTTT. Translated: CASSLGDRANTEAFF.

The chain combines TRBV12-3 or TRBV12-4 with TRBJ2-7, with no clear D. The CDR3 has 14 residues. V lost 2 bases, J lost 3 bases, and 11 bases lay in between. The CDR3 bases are TGTGCCAGCAGTTTACGTTCTGGGGTCTACGAGCAGTACTTC. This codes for CASSLRSGVYEQYF.

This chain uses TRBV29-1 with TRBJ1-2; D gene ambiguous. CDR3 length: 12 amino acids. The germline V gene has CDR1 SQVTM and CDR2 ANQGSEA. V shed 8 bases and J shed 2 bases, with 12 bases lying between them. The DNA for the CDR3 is TGCAGCACCTCAGACGGGAACTATGGCTACACCTTC. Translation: CSTSDGNYGYTF.

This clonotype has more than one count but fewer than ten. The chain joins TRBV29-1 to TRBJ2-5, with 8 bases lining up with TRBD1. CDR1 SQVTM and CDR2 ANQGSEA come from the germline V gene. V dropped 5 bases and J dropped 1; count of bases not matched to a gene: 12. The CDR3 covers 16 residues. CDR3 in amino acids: CSVYLPGQAFQETQYF. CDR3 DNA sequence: TGCAGCGTTTATCTCCCGGGACAGGCTTTCCAAGAGACCCAGTACTTC.

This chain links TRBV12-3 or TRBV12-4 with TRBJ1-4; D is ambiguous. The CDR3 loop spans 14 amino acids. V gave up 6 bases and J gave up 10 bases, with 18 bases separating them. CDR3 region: CASSDDTGFRKLFF. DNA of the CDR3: TGTGCCAGCAGCGACGACACCGGGTTTAGAAAACTGTTTTTT.

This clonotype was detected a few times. The CDR3 region is CAISEEEETQYF. The CDR3 DNA is TGTGCCATCAGTGAGGAAGAAGAGACCCAGTACTTC. V gene TRBV10-3 combines with J gene TRBJ2-5; D not resolved. V was trimmed by 2 bases and J by 3 bases, leaving 4 bases between them. From germline, CDR1 is ENHRY and CDR2 SYGVKD. The CDR3 consists of 12 residues.

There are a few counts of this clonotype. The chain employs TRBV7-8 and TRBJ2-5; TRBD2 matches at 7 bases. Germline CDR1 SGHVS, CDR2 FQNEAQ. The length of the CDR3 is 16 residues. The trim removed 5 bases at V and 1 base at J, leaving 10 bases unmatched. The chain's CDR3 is CASSQPQRGSQETQYF. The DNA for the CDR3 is TGTGCCAGCAGCCAACCCCAGCGGGGCTCCCAAGAGACCCAGTACTTC.